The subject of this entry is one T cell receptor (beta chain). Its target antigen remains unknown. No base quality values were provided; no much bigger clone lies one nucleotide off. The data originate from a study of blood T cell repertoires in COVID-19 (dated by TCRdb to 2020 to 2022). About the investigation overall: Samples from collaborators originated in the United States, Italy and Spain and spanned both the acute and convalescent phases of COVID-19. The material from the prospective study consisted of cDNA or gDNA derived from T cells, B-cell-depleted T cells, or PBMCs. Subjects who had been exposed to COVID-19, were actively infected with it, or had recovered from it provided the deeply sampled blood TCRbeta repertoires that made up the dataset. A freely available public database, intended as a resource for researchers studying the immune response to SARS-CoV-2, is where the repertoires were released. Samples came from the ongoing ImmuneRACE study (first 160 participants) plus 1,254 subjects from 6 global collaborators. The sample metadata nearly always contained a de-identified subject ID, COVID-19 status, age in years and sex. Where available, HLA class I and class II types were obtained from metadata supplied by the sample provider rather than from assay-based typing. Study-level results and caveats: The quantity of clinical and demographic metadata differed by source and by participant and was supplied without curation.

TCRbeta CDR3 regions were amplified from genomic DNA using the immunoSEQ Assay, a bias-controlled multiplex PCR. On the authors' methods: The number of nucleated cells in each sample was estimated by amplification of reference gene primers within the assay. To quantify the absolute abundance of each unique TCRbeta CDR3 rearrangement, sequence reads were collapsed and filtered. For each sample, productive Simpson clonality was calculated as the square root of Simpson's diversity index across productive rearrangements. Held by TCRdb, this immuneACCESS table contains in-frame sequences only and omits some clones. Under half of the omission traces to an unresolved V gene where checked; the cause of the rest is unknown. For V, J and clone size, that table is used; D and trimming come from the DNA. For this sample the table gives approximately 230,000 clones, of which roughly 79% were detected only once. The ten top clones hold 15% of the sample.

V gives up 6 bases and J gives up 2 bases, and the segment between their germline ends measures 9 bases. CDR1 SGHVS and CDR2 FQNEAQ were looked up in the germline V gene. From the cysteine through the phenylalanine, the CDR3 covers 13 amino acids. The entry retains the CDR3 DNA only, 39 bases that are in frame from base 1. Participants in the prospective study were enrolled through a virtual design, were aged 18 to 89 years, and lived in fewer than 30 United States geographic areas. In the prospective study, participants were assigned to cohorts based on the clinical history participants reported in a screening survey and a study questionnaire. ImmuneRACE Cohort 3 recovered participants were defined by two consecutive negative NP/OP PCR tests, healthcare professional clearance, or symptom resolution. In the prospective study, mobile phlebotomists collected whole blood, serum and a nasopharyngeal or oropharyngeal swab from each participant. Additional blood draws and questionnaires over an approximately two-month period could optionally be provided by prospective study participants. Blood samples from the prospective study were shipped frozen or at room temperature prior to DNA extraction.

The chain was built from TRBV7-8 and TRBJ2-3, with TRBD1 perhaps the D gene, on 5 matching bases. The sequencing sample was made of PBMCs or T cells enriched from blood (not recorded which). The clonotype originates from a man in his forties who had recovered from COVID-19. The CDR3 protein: CASSRGHTDTQYF. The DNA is TGTGCCAGCAGTAGGGGCCACACAGATACGCAGTATTTT.